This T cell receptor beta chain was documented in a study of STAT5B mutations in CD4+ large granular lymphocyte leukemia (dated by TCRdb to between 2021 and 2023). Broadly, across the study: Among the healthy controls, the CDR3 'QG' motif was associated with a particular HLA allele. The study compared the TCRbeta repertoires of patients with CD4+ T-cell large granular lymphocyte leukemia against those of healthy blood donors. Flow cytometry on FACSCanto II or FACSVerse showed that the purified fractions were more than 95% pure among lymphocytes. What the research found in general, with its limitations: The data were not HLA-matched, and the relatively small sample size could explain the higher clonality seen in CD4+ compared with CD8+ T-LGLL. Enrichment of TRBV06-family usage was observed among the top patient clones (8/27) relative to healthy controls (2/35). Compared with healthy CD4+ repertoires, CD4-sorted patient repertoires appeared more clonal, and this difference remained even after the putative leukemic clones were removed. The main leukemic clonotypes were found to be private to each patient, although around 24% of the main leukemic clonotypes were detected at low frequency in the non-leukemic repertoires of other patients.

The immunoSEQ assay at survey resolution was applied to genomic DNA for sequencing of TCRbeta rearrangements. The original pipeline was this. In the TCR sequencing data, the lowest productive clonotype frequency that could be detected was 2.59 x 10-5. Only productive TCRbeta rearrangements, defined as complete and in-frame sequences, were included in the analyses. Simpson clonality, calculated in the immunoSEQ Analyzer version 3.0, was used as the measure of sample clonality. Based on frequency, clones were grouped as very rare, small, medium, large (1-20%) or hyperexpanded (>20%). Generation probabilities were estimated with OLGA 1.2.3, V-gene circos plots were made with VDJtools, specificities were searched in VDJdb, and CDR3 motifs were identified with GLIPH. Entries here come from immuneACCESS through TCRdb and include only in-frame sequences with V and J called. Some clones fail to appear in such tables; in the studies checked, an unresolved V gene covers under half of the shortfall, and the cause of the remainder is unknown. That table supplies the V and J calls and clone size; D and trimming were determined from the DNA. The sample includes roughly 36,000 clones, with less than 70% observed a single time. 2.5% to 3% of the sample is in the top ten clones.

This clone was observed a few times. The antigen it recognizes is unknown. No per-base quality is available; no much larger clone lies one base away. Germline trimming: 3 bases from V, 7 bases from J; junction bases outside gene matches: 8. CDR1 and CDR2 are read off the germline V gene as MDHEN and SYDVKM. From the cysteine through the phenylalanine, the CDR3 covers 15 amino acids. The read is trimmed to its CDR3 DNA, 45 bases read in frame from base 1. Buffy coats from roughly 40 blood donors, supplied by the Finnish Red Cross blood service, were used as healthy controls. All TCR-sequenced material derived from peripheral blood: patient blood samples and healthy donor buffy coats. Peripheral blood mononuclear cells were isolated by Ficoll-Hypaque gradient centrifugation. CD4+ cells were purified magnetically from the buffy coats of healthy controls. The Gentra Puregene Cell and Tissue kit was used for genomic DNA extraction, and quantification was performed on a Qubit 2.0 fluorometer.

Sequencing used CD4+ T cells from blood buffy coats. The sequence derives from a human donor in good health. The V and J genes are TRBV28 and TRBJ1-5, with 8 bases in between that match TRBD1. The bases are TGTGCCAGCAGTTTGGTGGACACAGGGGGACAGCCCCAGCATTTT. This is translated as CASSLVDTGGQPQHF.